The clone carrying this TCR beta chain was counted a few times. Its cognate antigen is unknown. This entry is derived from a study of T cells after yellow fever vaccination. Per germline, CDR1 DFQATT and CDR2 SNEGSKA (reference sequence). The CDR3 is 16 residues long. V lost 2 bases, J lost 9 bases, and 24 bases lay in between. Study-wide points: Abundant clonotypes from the bulk population could have been carried over as contaminants into FACS-sorted repertoires. The secondary response was weaker, and its peak arrived faster, on day 5 versus 15. Reappearing after the booster were most of the clones from primary vaccination (around 96% CD4, approximately 85% CD8).

TCRdb called the 5' RACE reads again in MiXCR, with one record for every CDR3 protein. The top ten clones hold 14% to 15% of a sample with 600,000 to 750,000 distinct CDR3 sequences, roughly 12% of them seen once. This receptor was identified in a man aged 25 to 45 who received the YFV17D yellow fever vaccine. The chain combines TRBV20-1 with TRBJ2-3, with TRBD2 as a possible D gene (6 bases). Sequencing was performed on PBMCs, taken on the day of the yellow fever booster vaccination. Here the CDR3 DNA reads TGCAGTGCTAGACCCAATACCGGGAGTCGGATAATGACGCAGTATTTT. This gives the protein CSARPNTGSRIMTQYF.